This T cell receptor beta chain was profiled in a study of beta chain features in type 1 diabetes listed by TCRdb under 2018. For the wider study: No differences in mean age, gender distribution, total cell number or subset yield were found between patients and healthy donors. A total of 107,917,701 sorted cells were examined across all samples, and the number of cells per subset was strongly correlated with RNA yield. In the study, TCRB repertoires of sorted circulating CD4+ T cell subsets from recently diagnosed type 1 diabetes patients were compared with those of matched healthy donors. Regulatory and stem cell-like memory subsets were obtained from only 8 patients and roughly eight healthy donors, while naive and central memory subsets were obtained from all 30 or so donors.

V gives up 2 bases and J gives up 5 bases, and the segment between their germline ends measures 12 bases. The CDR3 contains 14 residues, cysteine and phenylalanine counted. Only the CDR3 DNA stays, 42 bases, in frame from base 1. Looking up the germline V gene yields CDR1 MNHEY and CDR2 SVGAGI. Only a few counts were recorded for this clone. Its antigen is unknown. Qualities for individual bases were not recorded, and no much larger clone is one base off. The paper's findings and limits, for the study overall: Because small numbers of individuals were included in the HLA sub-analyses, any influence of HLA type on TCRB rearrangement was left unresolved. At VDJ recombination sites, patients with type 1 diabetes made fewer insertions and deleted more nucleotides, a pattern implying thymic rearrangement abnormalities. Sequencing cDNA rather than genomic DNA could over-represent highly expressing activated cells, although activation and CD3 levels did not differ between groups. Naive, central memory and regulatory TCRB repertoires appeared more similar among patients than among healthy donors. Type 1 diabetes patients showed a moderate but significant shortening of TCRB CDR3 length in all four CD4+ subsets. Shorter templates might have been favored by PCR, but patient and control samples were amplified and corrected together, so both groups would have been affected equally by any skew.

The entire isolated RNA was reverse transcribed using the High Capacity cDNA Reverse Transcription Kit, and thus expressed TCRB transcripts were sequenced. Deep immunoSEQ sequencing was performed on naive, central memory and regulatory T cell samples, with an average of about 3.6 million total reads per sample. Sorted cells were lysed in RLT buffer and RNA was extracted with DNase-treated RNeasy Micro or Mini kits, depending on cell number. Each cell subset was processed on its own to prevent cross-contamination, while patient and healthy donor samples were processed together. The immunoSEQ multiplex PCR was used to amplify TCRB sequences from cDNA, yielding 87-bp fragments that span the CDR3 region. Sequencing of the amplicons was done on the Illumina HiSeq platform. The study's processing was this. PCR bias was computationally corrected using synthetic template baselines, reads within Hamming distance 2 were collapsed, and singletons that could not be merged were discarded. Reads were aligned against IMGT so that V, D and J genes, CDR3 length and insertions or deletions at six rearrangement sites could be assigned. Clonotype counts were normalized to sorted cell number within each subset before computing true diversity and Gini coefficients with the tcR R package. The overlap coefficient, calculated on TCRB nucleotide sequences, was used to measure repertoire sharing. TCRdb carries this immuneACCESS record with in-frame sequences only. Its versions omit some clonotypes, under half of them owing to an unresolved V gene in the studies checked, with the rest unexplained. Clonal size and the V and J genes are those of that table, whereas D and trimming came from the DNA. For this sample there are approximately 140,000 clones; approximately 10% appear just once. The biggest ten clones account for around 0.7% of the sample.

Each donor gave one peripheral blood draw, averaging roughly 120 mL, which was collected into heparinised tubes. A BD FACSAria II was used to sort naive, central memory, regulatory and stem cell-like memory CD4+ T cells with a panel that included CD45RO, CCR7, CD25, CD127, CD95 and CD27. All sorted populations exceeded 98% purity. PBMCs were isolated immediately by Lymphoprep density gradient centrifugation and stained directly without culture. So that batch effects would be minimized, each experiment stained and sorted samples in pairs, pairing one healthy donor with one patient. This chain is built from TRBV6-5 and TRBJ1-1; the D segment could be TRBD1, given 6 matching bases. The clonotype originates from a man under 40 with type 1 diabetes. Sequenced material: central memory CD4+ T cells from blood. In nucleotides, the sequence is TGTGCCAGCAGTTACACAGGGCCGAGGACTGAAGCTTTCTTT. It is translated as CASSYTGPRTEAFF.